The sequence of this T cell receptor beta chain was determined in a study of OX40 agonist ivuxolimab in advanced cancers. Across the whole study: The study gave patients intravenous ivuxolimab at 0.01 to 10 mg/kg every 2 weeks. Broader study findings: Partial responders dosed at 0.1-3.0 mg/kg displayed clonal expansion ranking among the lowest. Relative to CD4+, CD8+ T cells held more expanded clones on average. Dose levels from 0.1 to 3.0 mg/kg saw CD4+ and CD8+ blood T cells expand clonally by week 6.

Germline assignment: CDR1 MNHNS and CDR2 SASEGT. V lost 5 bases to trimming and J lost 2 bases, with 10 bases between them. The CDR3 is 13 residues long. Concerning this clone itself: Its cognate antigen is unknown.

Assay used: immunoSEQ multiplex PCR; TCRdb lists only in-frame clones, some missing. In the table there are over 100,000 clones, 75% to 90% of which are singletons. Sequenced material: CD4+ or CD8+ T cells sorted from blood, taken in a trial of the OX40 agonist ivuxolimab. The sequence derives from an adult with an advanced solid tumor such as melanoma, head and neck, liver or kidney cancer. V usage is TRBV6-1 and J usage is TRBJ2-7; D not resolved. As DNA, the CDR3 is TGTGCCAGCAGTAAAGTCAGCCCCTACGAGCAGTACTTC. As protein: CASSKVSPYEQYF.